This T cell receptor (beta chain) originates from a study of shared clonotypes between healthy human individuals. Study information: Donor ages ranged 18 to 49 years: a couple of women, a few men. Broader study findings: Around 5.3% of naive CD4 clonotypes were shared across four donors.

Adult donors, all healthy and HIV-negative, had no recent acute infections or vaccinations. An even split of each subset's genomic DNA across several immunoSEQ plates was performed. Sequenced by immunoSEQ multiplex PCR; TCRdb stores in-frame clones only, minus some. The table has approximately 110,000 clones, about 72% seen once. Trimming left V 0 bases short and J 0 bases short, with 10 bases between. Germline CDR1 reads LGHNA; CDR2 reads YNFKEQ. The CDR3 spans 16 residues. Points on this clone: Its antigen remains unidentified.

Material for sequencing was memory CD8+ T cells sorted from blood. Subset noted: CD45RO+ cells pooled with CCR7-negative TemRA cells. The chain uses TRBV4-2 and TRBJ2-3, with D perhaps matching TRBD2 (5 bases). The TCR originated in a woman aged 25 to 39 in good health. The CDR3 bases are TGTGCCAGCAGCCAAGAGGTAGCGTGGAGCACAGATACGCAGTATTTT. Its translation: CASSQEVAWSTDTQYF.